This is a list of T cell receptor beta chains from one sample in a study of CD8+ T cells in alopecia areata. TCRdb's table, derived via immunoSEQ multiplex PCR, lists solely in-frame clones and lacks some. The sample lists some 190,000 clones, less than 70% occurring once. Sequencing used CD4+ T cells sorted from blood, obtained between weeks 47 and 50, from a patient treated with tofacitinib. The source of these receptors is a human donor with alopecia areata. Each CDR3 is given without its conserved first and last residue. Clone size, where shown, is once, few, many, or a class for clones that have expanded.

V gene: TRBV7-2; clone size: few; J gene: TRBJ2-5; CDR3 protein: ASSLWAQETQY
V gene: TRBV27; clone size: NA; J gene: TRBJ1-4; CDR3 protein: ASSPRQGPKLF
V gene: TRBV7-7; clone size: NA; J gene: TRBJ2-1; CDR3 protein: ASSFGSGGLKF
V gene: TRBV29-1; clone size: few; J gene: TRBJ1-1; CDR3 protein: SDRTRVGEAF
V gene: TRBV5-6; clone size: NA; J gene: TRBJ2-2; CDR3 protein: ASSLAGTAGELF
V gene: TRBV5-5; clone size: few; J gene: TRBJ2-7; CDR3 protein: ASSLRQRGFYEQY
V gene: TRBV30; clone size: few; J gene: TRBJ2-5; CDR3 protein: AWTEVVTPLGTQY
V gene: TRBV7-6; clone size: NA; J gene: TRBJ2-1; CDR3 protein: ASSLVKVDRSSYNEQF
V gene: TRBV30; clone size: NA; J gene: TRBJ1-1; CDR3 protein: AWSVRGTEAF
V gene: TRBV2; clone size: few; J gene: TRBJ2-3; CDR3 protein: ASRETSGVHDTQY
V gene: TRBV9; clone size: NA; J gene: TRBJ1-2; CDR3 protein: ASSATGTAGGYT
V gene: TRBV6-5; clone size: NA; J gene: TRBJ2-3; CDR3 protein: ASSSTRSAVDTQY
V gene: TRBV5-1; clone size: NA; J gene: TRBJ2-3; CDR3 protein: ASSPQGRRTDTQY
V gene: TRBV29-1; clone size: NA; J gene: TRBJ2-7; CDR3 protein: SVAQGLEQY
V gene: TRBV20-1; clone size: NA; J gene: TRBJ2-7; CDR3 protein: SARDLTGQY
V gene: TRBV7-2; clone size: NA; J gene: TRBJ1-1; CDR3 protein: ASSPVTGVTEAF
V gene: TRBV25-1; clone size: NA; J gene: TRBJ1-1; CDR3 protein: ASRLAKGTEAF
V gene: TRBV7-8; clone size: NA; J gene: TRBJ1-5; CDR3 protein: ASSLRGQGGQPQH
V gene: TRBV5-6; clone size: few; J gene: TRBJ2-5; CDR3 protein: ASSLESQETQY
V gene: TRBV7-2; clone size: NA; J gene: TRBJ1-5; CDR3 protein: ASSLGQGAQPQH
V gene: TRBV15; clone size: NA; J gene: TRBJ2-1; CDR3 protein: ATSRRLGEQF
V gene: TRBV20-1; clone size: NA; J gene: TRBJ1-2; CDR3 protein: SAREDSYT
V gene: TRBV9; clone size: NA; J gene: TRBJ1-2; CDR3 protein: ASSVMDSSSRGYT
V gene: TRBV25-1; clone size: NA; J gene: TRBJ1-1; CDR3 protein: ASSEGGLGTRTEAF
V gene: TRBV7-2; clone size: many; J gene: TRBJ1-4; CDR3 protein: ASSQTGEKLF
V gene: TRBV2; clone size: once; J gene: TRBJ1-2; CDR3 protein: ASSEAAGVYGYT
V gene: TRBV5-1; clone size: NA; J gene: TRBJ1-6; CDR3 protein: ASSSGLTGSSYNSPLH
V gene: TRBV9; clone size: NA; J gene: TRBJ1-2; CDR3 protein: ASSVDSSIYGYT
V gene: TRBV19; clone size: few; J gene: TRBJ2-3; CDR3 protein: ASSLLRDTDTQY
V gene: TRBV29-1; clone size: NA; J gene: TRBJ1-2; CDR3 protein: SVDNYGYT
V gene: TRBV27; clone size: once; J gene: TRBJ1-5; CDR3 protein: ASSFAGVNQPQH
V gene: TRBV9; clone size: NA; J gene: NA; CDR3 protein: ASSVDGSSSYEQY
V gene: TRBV29-1; clone size: NA; J gene: TRBJ1-2; CDR3 protein: SVVGGQGIYGYT
V gene: TRBV6-5; clone size: once; J gene: TRBJ2-2; CDR3 protein: ASSYSPDRAGELF
V gene: TRBV5-1; clone size: few; J gene: TRBJ2-6; CDR3 protein: ASSPGGSNSGANVLT
V gene: TRBV29-1; clone size: NA; J gene: TRBJ2-3; CDR3 protein: SVEMFRRASGATLPLTQY
V gene: TRBV6-5; clone size: NA; J gene: TRBJ1-1; CDR3 protein: ASSYSTGSTEAF
V gene: TRBV5-1; clone size: NA; J gene: TRBJ1-1; CDR3 protein: ASRQNMNTEAF
V gene: TRBV29-1; clone size: NA; J gene: TRBJ2-5; CDR3 protein: SVVRGIPLGETQY
V gene: TRBV7-8; clone size: NA; J gene: TRBJ2-7; CDR3 protein: ASSWGRTGFGEEQY
V gene: TRBV29-1; clone size: NA; J gene: TRBJ1-1; CDR3 protein: SVDRAYGEAF
V gene: TRBV29-1; clone size: once; J gene: TRBJ2-3; CDR3 protein: SGRQTGTDTQY
V gene: TRBV9; clone size: NA; J gene: TRBJ2-3; CDR3 protein: ASSVAPGGPSDTQY
V gene: TRBV10-3; clone size: NA; J gene: TRBJ1-1; CDR3 protein: AISEQPGLNTEAF
V gene: TRBV29-1; clone size: NA; J gene: TRBJ2-7; CDR3 protein: SVGGGQGPLEQY
V gene: TRBV10-3; clone size: NA; J gene: TRBJ2-3; CDR3 protein: AISAQGNADTQY
V gene: TRBV6-1; clone size: NA; J gene: TRBJ2-4; CDR3 protein: ASSEAGFESDIQY
V gene: TRBV6-6; clone size: few; J gene: TRBJ1-5; CDR3 protein: ATTDSSNQPQH
V gene: TRBV7-9; clone size: NA; J gene: TRBJ2-7; CDR3 protein: ASSLDSLRGYEQY
V gene: TRBV29-1; clone size: NA; J gene: TRBJ1-4; CDR3 protein: SVTLTGVEKLF
V gene: TRBV7-9; clone size: NA; J gene: TRBJ2-4; CDR3 protein: ASSLVRGLGKNIQY
V gene: TRBV4-3; clone size: NA; J gene: TRBJ1-2; CDR3 protein: ASSQVWDRDSGYT
V gene: TRBV15; clone size: NA; J gene: TRBJ2-6; CDR3 protein: ATSRASGANVLT